Listed below are T cell receptor beta chains from one sample, sequenced in a study of T cells in Graves' hyperthyroidism and ophthalmopathy. A single record per CDR3 protein comes from TCRdb applying MiXCR to the multiplex PCR reads. The table shows 640,000 or so distinct CDR3 sequences, with 13% to 15% occurring only once. What was sequenced was blood. The receptors derive from a young woman with Graves' ophthalmopathy. Each CDR3 is given with its conserved first and last residue. D genes are given only for firm matches. Clone size, where shown, is once, few, many, or a class for clones that have expanded.

j_call,v_call,d_call,clone_size,cdr3_nt,cdr3_aa
TRBJ1-1,TRBV7-2,.,many,TGTGCCAGCAGCTTTAGGGATAGGGGGAACACTGAAGCTTTCTTT,CASSFRDRGNTEAFF
TRBJ2-5,TRBV28,.,many,TGTGCCAGCAGCCCCCCGTACAGGGCTGGGGAAAAGACCCAGTACTTC,CASSPPYRAGEKTQYF
TRBJ2-7,TRBV5-4,TRBD2,few,TGTGCCAGCAACCTAGCGGGAGGGCCCCCCGAGCAGTACTTC,CASNLAGGPPEQYF
TRBJ1-1,TRBV15,.,.,TGTGCCACCGCCTGGCGGGGGCGGAATAGGGACACTGAAGCTTTCTTT,CATAWRGRNRDTEAFF
TRBJ2-5,TRBV20-1,TRBD2,many,TGCAGTGCGCGCGATACTAGCGGCCCAACGCAAGAGACCCAGTACTTC,CSARDTSGPTQETQYF
TRBJ2-7,TRBV9,.,many,TGTGCCAGCAGCGTAACCCCAACAGGGACCTACGAGCAGTACTTC,CASSVTPTGTYEQYF
TRBJ2-3,TRBV7-8,TRBD2,few,TGTGCCAGCAGCTTTTACGGGACTAGGGCAGATACGCAGTATTTT,CASSFYGTRADTQYF
TRBJ1-2,TRBV6-1,.,.,TGTGCCAGCAGCGCCGACAGTAGGGGCGGCTACACCTTC,CASSADSRGGYTF
TRBJ1-3,TRBV11-2,.,many,TGTGCCAGCAGCCCACGGGCCCATCCCGGAGACACCATATATTTT,CASSPRAHPGDTIYF
TRBJ2-4,TRBV20-1,.,few,TGCAGTGCTAGACCTGGGACCCCGGCCAAAAACATTCAGTACTTC,CSARPGTPAKNIQYF
TRBJ1-5,TRBV2,.,many,TGTGCCAGCAGTGAAGGCGGGCCATATAGCAATCAGCCCCAGCATTTT,CASSEGGPYSNQPQHF
TRBJ2-5,TRBV20-1,TRBD2,few,TGCAGTGCTGGACCTAGCGGGAAGGAGACCCAGTACTTC,CSAGPSGKETQYF
TRBJ2-1,TRBV30,.,many,TGTGCCTGGAGTGTGGGGGGTAGTGAGCAGTTCTTC,CAWSVGGSEQFF
TRBJ1-2,TRBV19,TRBD1,.,TGTGCCAGTAGTCCCGGGACAGGGTTCGCTGGCTACACCTTC,CASSPGTGFAGYTF
TRBJ2-5,TRBV12-3/TRBV12-4,.,many,TGTGCCAGCAGTTTAGCTGCGTTACCAGAGACCCAGTACTTC,CASSLAALPETQYF
TRBJ1-1,TRBV30,.,few,TGTGCCTGGGACCTGAAAGGGGGGGCTTTAGATTTGAACACTGAAGCTTTCTTT,CAWDLKGGALDLNTEAFF
TRBJ1-2,TRBV27,.,few,TGTGCCAGCAGTTTGTATCCGGATAGGGTTTATGGCTACACCTTC,CASSLYPDRVYGYTF
TRBJ2-2,TRBV12-3/TRBV12-4,.,.,TGTGTCTCCCTCGGGTTGAACACCGGGGAGCTGTTTTTT,CVSLGLNTGELFF
TRBJ2-7,TRBV6-1,TRBD2,many,TGTGCCAGCAGTAGGACCGGGACTAGTTTAGAGGAGCAGTACTTC,CASSRTGTSLEEQYF